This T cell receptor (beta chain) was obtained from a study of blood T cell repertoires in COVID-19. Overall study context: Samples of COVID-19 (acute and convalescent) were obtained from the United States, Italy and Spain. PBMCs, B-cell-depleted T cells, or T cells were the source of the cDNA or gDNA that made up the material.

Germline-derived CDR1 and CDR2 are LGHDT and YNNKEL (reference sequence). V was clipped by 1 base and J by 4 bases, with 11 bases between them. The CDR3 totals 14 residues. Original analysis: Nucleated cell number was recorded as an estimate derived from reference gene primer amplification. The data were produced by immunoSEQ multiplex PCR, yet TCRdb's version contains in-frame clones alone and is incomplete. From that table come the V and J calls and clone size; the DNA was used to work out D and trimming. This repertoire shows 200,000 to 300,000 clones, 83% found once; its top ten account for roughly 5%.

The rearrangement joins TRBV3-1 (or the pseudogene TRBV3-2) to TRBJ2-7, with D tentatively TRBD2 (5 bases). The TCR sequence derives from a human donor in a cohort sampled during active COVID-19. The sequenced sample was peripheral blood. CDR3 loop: CASSQGNREYEQYF. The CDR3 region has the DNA TGTGCCAGCAGCCAAGGTAATAGGGAGTACGAGCAGTACTTC.